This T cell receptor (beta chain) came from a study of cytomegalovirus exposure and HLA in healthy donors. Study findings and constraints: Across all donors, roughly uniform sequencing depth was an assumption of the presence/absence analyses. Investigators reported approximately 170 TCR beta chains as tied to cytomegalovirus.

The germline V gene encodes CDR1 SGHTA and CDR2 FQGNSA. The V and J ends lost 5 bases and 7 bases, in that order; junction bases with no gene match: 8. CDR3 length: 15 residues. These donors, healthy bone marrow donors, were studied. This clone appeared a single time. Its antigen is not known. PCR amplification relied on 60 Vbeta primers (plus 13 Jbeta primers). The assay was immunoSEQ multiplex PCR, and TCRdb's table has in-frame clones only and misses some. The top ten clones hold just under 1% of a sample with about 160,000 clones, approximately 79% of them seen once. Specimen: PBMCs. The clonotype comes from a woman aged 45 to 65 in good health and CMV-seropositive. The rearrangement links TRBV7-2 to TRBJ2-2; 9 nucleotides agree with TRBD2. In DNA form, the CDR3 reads TGTGCCAGCAGCCTTAGCGGGGGCGTAGGCGGGGAGCTGTTTTTT. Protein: CASSLSGGVGGELFF.